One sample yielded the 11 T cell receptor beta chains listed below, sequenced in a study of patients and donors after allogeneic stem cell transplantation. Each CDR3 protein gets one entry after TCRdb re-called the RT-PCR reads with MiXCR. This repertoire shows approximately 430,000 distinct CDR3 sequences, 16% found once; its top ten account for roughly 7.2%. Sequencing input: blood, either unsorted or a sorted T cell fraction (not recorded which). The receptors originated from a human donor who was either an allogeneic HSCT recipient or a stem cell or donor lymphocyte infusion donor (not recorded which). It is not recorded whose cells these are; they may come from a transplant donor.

The CDR3: CASSQGSGQYF. In DNA, the CDR3 is TGTGCCAGCAGCCAAGGATCAGGGCAGTACTTC. The chain recombines TRBV3-1 with TRBJ2-7; D call uncertain. The CDR3 totals 11 residues. V dropped 1 base and J dropped 9 bases, with 7 bases sitting between them. Germline V gives CDR1 LGHDT, CDR2 YNNKEL (reference sequence).

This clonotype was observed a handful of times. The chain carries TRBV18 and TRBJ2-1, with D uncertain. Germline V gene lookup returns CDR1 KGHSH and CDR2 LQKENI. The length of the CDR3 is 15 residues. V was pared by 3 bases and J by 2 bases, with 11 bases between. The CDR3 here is CASSPYYPTYNEQFF. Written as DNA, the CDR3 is TGTGCCAGCTCACCCTACTACCCTACCTACAATGAGCAGTTCTTC.

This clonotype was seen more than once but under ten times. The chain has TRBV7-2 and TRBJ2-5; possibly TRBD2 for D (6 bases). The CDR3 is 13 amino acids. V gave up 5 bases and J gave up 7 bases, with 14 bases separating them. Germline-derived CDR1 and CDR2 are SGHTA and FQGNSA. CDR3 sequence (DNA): TGTGCCAGCAGCCTGACTAGTAGGCCGACCCAGTACTTC. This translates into CASSLTSRPTQYF.

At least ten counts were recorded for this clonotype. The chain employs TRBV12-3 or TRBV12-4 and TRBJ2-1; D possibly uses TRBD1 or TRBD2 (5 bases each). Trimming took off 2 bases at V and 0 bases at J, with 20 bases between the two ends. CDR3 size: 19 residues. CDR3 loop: CASSLPKRAGTFSYNEQFF. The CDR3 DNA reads TGTGCCAGCAGTTTACCCAAAAGGGCAGGGACGTTCTCCTACAATGAGCAGTTCTTC.

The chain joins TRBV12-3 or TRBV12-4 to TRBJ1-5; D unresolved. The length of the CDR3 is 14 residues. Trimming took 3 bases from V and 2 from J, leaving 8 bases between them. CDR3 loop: CASSFRKGNQPQHF. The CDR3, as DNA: TGTGCCAGCAGTTTTCGGAAGGGCAATCAGCCCCAGCATTTT.

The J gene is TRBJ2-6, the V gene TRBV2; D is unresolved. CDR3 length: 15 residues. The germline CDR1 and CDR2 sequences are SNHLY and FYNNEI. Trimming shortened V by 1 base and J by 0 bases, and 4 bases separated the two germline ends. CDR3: CASSEGLSGANVLTF. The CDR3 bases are TGTGCCAGCAGTGAAGGCCTCTCTGGGGCCAACGTCCTGACTTTC.

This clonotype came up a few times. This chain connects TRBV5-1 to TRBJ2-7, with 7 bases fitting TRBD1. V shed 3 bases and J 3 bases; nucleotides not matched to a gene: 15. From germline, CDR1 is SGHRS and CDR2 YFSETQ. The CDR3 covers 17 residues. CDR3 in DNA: TGCGCCAGCAGCTCGGCGATAGACAGGGCCTACCTCTACGAGCAGTACTTC. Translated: CASSSAIDRAYLYEQYF.

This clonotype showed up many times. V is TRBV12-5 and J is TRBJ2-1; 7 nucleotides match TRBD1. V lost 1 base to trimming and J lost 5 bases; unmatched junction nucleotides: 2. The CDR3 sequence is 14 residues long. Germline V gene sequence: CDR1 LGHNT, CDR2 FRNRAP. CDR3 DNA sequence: TGTGCTAGTGGTTTGGGGGACAGAAACAATGAGCAGTTCTTC. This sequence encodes CASGLGDRNNEQFF.

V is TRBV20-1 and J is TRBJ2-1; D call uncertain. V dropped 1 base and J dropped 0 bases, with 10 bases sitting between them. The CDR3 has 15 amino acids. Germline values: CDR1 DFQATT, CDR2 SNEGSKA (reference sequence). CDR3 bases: TGCAGTGCTAGAGTCCCGGCGGCCTCCTACAATGAGCAGTTCTTC. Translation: CSARVPAASYNEQFF.

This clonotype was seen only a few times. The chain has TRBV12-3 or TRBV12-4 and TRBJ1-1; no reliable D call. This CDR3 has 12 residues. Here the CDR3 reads CACTAPNTEAFF. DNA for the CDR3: TGTGCTTGTACAGCCCCGAACACTGAAGCTTTCTTT.

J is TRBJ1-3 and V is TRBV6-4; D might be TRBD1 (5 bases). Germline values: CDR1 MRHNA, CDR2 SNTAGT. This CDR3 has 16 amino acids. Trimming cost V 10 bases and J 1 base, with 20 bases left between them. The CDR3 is CATLKGTWGSGNTIYF. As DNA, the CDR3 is TGTGCCACTCTGAAGGGGACTTGGGGTTCTGGAAACACCATATATTTT.